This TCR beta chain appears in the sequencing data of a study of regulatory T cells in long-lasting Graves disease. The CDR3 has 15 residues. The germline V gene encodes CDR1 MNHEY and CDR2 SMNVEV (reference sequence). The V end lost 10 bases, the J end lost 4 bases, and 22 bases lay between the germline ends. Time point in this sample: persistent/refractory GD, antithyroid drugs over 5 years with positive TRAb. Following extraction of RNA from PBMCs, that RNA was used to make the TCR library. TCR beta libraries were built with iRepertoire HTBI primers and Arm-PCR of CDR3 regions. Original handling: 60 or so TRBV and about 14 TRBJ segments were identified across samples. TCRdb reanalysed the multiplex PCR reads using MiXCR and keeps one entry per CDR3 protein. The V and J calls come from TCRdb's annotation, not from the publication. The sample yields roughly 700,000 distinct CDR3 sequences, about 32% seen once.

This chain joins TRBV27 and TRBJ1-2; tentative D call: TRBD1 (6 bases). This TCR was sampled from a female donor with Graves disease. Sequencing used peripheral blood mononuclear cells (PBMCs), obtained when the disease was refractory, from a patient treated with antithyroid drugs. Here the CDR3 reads CATSARGGRVYGYTF. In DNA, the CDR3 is TGTGCCACCTCAGCGCGGGGGGGCCGGGTCTATGGCTACACCTTC.